These 28 T cell receptor beta chains share one sample of origin, sequenced in a study of tumor-infiltrating lymphocytes in glioblastoma multiforme (dated by TCRdb to 2016 to 2017). The sequencer listed for this sample is Illumina HiSeq 2500. TCRB libraries were constructed from RNA through three rounds of nested multiplex PCR following a modified ARM-PCR protocol with multiple V-beta primers and a C-beta primer. TCRdb trimmed the raw reads at Q25, called clones with MiXCR and kept productive beta chains. Identical CDR3 proteins give one entry, which carries the most common genes and DNA. The sample includes nearly 8,500 distinct CDR3 sequences, with 65% to 75% observed a single time. The ten largest make up around 50% of the sample. The material sequenced was brain tumor tissue. These receptors were collected from a male donor with glioblastoma.

The table lists this clonotype with a few counts. This rearrangement joins TRBV28 to TRBJ2-7, with D maybe TRBD2 (6 bases). CDR1 and CDR2 (germline): MDHEN, SYDVKM. The V gene lost 5 bases and the J gene lost 2 bases, with 13 bases spanning the gap. This CDR3 contains 14 residues. The CDR3 region is CASSASSATYEQYF. CDR3 in DNA: TGTGCCAGCAGTGCCTCTAGCGCAACCTACGAGCAGTACTTC.

This clonotype was seen a few times. The rearrangement links TRBV29-1 to TRBJ2-1; 7 nucleotides line up with TRBD1. The germline V gene encodes CDR1 SQVTM and CDR2 ANQGSEA. The CDR3 contains 12 residues. J was trimmed by 6 bases and V by 7 bases; bases with no gene match: 6. The CDR3 DNA reads as TGCAGCGGAGCCGACAGGGCCAATGAGCAGTTCTTC. Translation gives CSGADRANEQFF.

This clonotype has only one observation. The chain combines TRBV11-3 with TRBJ2-7, with 7 bases lining up with TRBD2. CDR3 length: 13 amino acids. The germline gives CDR1 SGHNT, CDR2 YENEEA. The trim removed 5 bases at V and 7 bases at J, leaving 8 bases unmatched. CDR3 coding DNA: TGTGCCAGCAGCCCCCCAGGACTAGAGGAGCAGTACTTC. This encodes CASSPPGLEEQYF.

Notes on this clonotype: An end of the junction does not agree with germline; a read error may underlie this. This chain links TRBV11-2 with TRBJ1-3; D might be TRBD1 (5 bases). This CDR3 has 14 amino acids. Germline-derived CDR1 and CDR2 are SGHAT and FQNNGV. In nucleotides, the CDR3 is TGTTCCAGCAGCCAGTCCAGGGAACTGAACATCATATATTTT. Translated, it gives CSSSQSRELNIIYF.

This rearrangement joins TRBV6-1 to TRBJ2-7; 8 nucleotides agree with TRBD1. The trim removed 10 bases at V and 4 bases at J, leaving 9 bases unmatched. The germline CDR1 and CDR2 sequences are MNHNS and SASEGT. The CDR3 consists of 13 residues. The CDR3 sequence is CATRQGRRYEQYF. The CDR3 DNA reads TGTGCCACCCGACAGGGGAGAAGGTACGAGCAGTACTTC.

The chain links TRBV20-1 to TRBJ2-5; TRBD2 matches at 9 bases. The CDR3 contains 15 residues. Trimming took 0 bases from V and 10 from J; bases not matched to a gene: 12. Germline V gene lookup returns CDR1 DFQATT and CDR2 SNEGSKA (reference sequence). In DNA form, the CDR3 reads TGCAGTGCTAGAGATTTGGGACTAGCTGAAGATATCCAGTACTTC. It translates to CSARDLGLAEDIQYF.

Note on this clonotype: Germline is not matched at one junction end, which may reflect a read error. The CDR3 spells CSAQTSDTYEQYF. CDR3 in DNA: TGCAGCGCCCAAACTAGCGACACCTACGAACAGTACTTC. The rearrangement uses TRBV29-1 and TRBJ2-7; 7 nucleotides match TRBD2. Germline loops: CDR1 SQVTM, CDR2 ANQGSEA. The CDR3 extends over 13 amino acids.

For this clonotype: This CDR3 fails to terminate in the conserved phenylalanine or tryptophan, so it likely reflects a read error. The chain recombines TRBV11-3 with TRBJ1-1, with a weak D call TRBD1 (5 bases). This CDR3 comprises 16 residues. Germline V gene sequence: CDR1 SGHNT, CDR2 YENEEA. This CDR3 is CASGFKGAGMNTEAFL. The CDR3 coding sequence is TGTGCCAGCGGCTTCAAGGGTGCAGGGATGAACACTGAAGCTTTCCTT.

On this clonotype: This likely comes from a read error, as the CDR3 has no conserved phenylalanine or tryptophan at its end. The genes are TRBV4-1 and TRBJ1-6; 7 bases fit TRBD1. Germline CDR1 reads MGHRA; CDR2 reads YSYEKL. V was clipped by 4 bases and J by 10 bases; unmatched bases: 13. This CDR3 contains 16 residues. CDR3 bases: TGCGCCAGCAGCCTAGGACTCCGGGACAGTGGGTCACCCCTCCACCTT. Encoded protein: CASSLGLRDSGSPLHL.

Concerning this clonotype: Compared with germline, one end of the junction differs, possibly owing to a read error. V usage is TRBV11-3 and J usage is TRBJ1-1; the D is unclear. The germline V gene encodes CDR1 SGHNT and CDR2 YENEEA. This CDR3 is 16 amino acids long. In DNA, the CDR3 is TGTGCCAGCAGCTTCAATGGTGCCGGGCTGAAGACTGAAGCTTTCTTT. Encoded protein: CASSFNGAGLKTEAFF.

The V and J genes are TRBV4-2 and TRBJ1-5; D is unclear. This CDR3 has 15 residues. Germline values: CDR1 LGHNA, CDR2 YNFKEQ. Deletions cut 0 bases from V and 1 base from J, with 7 bases between. The CDR3 reads CASSQDLASNQPQHF. CDR3 nucleotide sequence: TGTGCCAGCAGCCAAGATTTGGCCAGCAATCAGCCCCAGCATTTT.

As for this clonotype: The junction departs from germline at one end; a sequencing error may be responsible. V gene TRBV11-2 combines with J gene TRBJ2-5, with D unclear. Germline V lookup: CDR1 SGHAT, CDR2 FQNNGV. There are 16 residues in the CDR3. The CDR3 is CASSLGTATKQETQYF. The CDR3 DNA reads as TGTGCTAGCAGCTTAGGTACGGCGACCAAACAAGAGACCCAGTACTTC.

V and J are TRBV28 and TRBJ1-1; D is unresolved. From germline, CDR1 is MDHEN and CDR2 SYDVKM. CDR3 size: 13 residues. Trimming took 3 bases from V and 1 from J, leaving 6 bases between them. Here the CDR3 DNA reads TGTGCCAGCAGTTTTTGGGGGAACACTGAAGCTTTCTTT. It yields the protein CASSFWGNTEAFF. Complete variable domain (other parts from reference TRBV28 and TRBJ1-1): DVKVTQSSRYLVKRTGEKVFLECVQDMDHENMFWYRQDPGLGLRLIYFSYDVKMKEKGDIPEGYSVSREKKERFSLILESASTNQTSMYLCASSFWGNTEAFFGQGTRLTVV.

This rearrangement joins TRBV6-5 to TRBJ2-3; 7 nucleotides match TRBD2. Germline-derived CDR1 and CDR2 are MNHEY and SVGAGI. V lost 4 bases and J lost 5; bases outside the gene matches: 6. The CDR3 covers 14 residues. The CDR3 sequence is CASSLTSREDTQYF. The CDR3 bases are TGTGCCAGCAGTTTGACTAGCAGAGAAGATACGCAGTATTTT.

This clonotype is labeled as large (0.1 to 1%). This rearrangement joins TRBV11-3 to TRBJ2-2; TRBD2 matches 12 bases. The V gene's germline CDR1 is SGHNT and CDR2 YENEEA. This CDR3 has 18 residues. Losses at the gene ends were 5 bases for V and 5 bases for J; bases not matched to a gene: 12. The CDR3 bases are TGTGCCAGCAGCACCACCTCCAGACTAGCGGGAGAAACCGGGGAGCTGTTTTTT. Its protein product is CASSTTSRLAGETGELFF.

Note on this clonotype: Here the CDR3 omits its conserved ending phenylalanine or tryptophan, so a read error is the likely source. The chain has TRBV20-1 and TRBJ1-6; D not certain. Trimming removed 3 bases at V and 11 bases at J, with 14 bases between. The CDR3 is 13 residues long. Germline CDR1 reads DFQATT; CDR2 reads SNEGSKA (reference sequence). The CDR3 nucleotides are TGCAGTGCTAGGGTAATCACGGATCCACCCCTCCACTAT. It codes for CSARVITDPPLHY.

In this sample, this clonotype turned up a few times. This could be a read error, since a much larger clone is one nucleotide away. The chain couples TRBV6-5 to TRBJ2-5, with a possible D match to TRBD2 (5 bases). The V end was cut by 1 base, the J end by 5 bases, with 17 bases between. The V gene's germline CDR1 is MNHEY and CDR2 SVGAGI. CDR3 length equals 16 residues. The CDR3 DNA is TGTGCCAGCAGTTACTGCCCAGTGGGAGTAGAGGAGACCCAGTACTTC. It encodes CASSYCPVGVEETQYF.

The rearrangement uses TRBV11-3 and TRBJ2-4, with D possibly called TRBD1 or TRBD2 (5 bases each). The CDR3 length is 18 residues. Germline CDR1 SGHNT, CDR2 YENEEA. V shed 3 bases and J shed 0 bases, with 18 bases lying between them. CDR3 residues: CASSLRAIRGLAKNIQYF. The CDR3 bases are TGTGCCAGCAGCTTGCGGGCCATACGGGGCTTAGCCAAAAACATTCAGTACTTC.

Of note for this clonotype: One junction end disagrees with the germline gene, perhaps due to a read error. V is TRBV10-3 and J is TRBJ2-7; perhaps TRBD1 as D (6 bases). Germline loops: CDR1 ENHRY, CDR2 SYGVKD. The CDR3 has 13 residues. The CDR3 DNA is TGTGCCATCACACCGGGACATCTCTACGAGCAATACTTC. Translating it yields CAITPGHLYEQYF.

This clonotype showed up just a few times. The chain couples TRBV29-1 to TRBJ1-2; D is unclear. Trimming left V 6 bases short and J 1 base short, with 15 bases between. This CDR3 contains 14 residues. Germline V gene sequence: CDR1 SQVTM, CDR2 ANQGSEA. CDR3 DNA: TGCAGCGTCCCTGCGGAGGTTATTAACTATGGCTACACCTTC. Protein sequence: CSVPAEVINYGYTF.

This chain links TRBV6-1 with TRBJ2-7; 7 positions agree with TRBD2. Germline V lookup: CDR1 MNHNS, CDR2 SASEGT. This CDR3 spans 14 amino acids. The V and J ends lost 6 bases and 7 bases, in that order; junction bases with no gene match: 12. CDR3 sequence reads: CASSQIGRSGEQYF. CDR3 nucleotides: TGTGCCAGCAGCCAAATCGGGAGGTCGGGAGAGCAGTACTTC.

The DNA for the CDR3 is TGTGCCAGCAGTGCTGCGGGGGGGCGAAATGAGCAGTTCTTC. This encodes CASSAAGGRNEQFF. J is TRBJ2-1 and V is TRBV6-4, with TRBD2 identical over 9 bases. In germline, CDR1 is MRHNA, CDR2 SNTAGT. The CDR3 is made up of 14 amino acids. With V trimmed by 4 bases and J by 7 bases, 5 bases remained unmatched.

Notes on this clonotype: Sequence at one end of the junction differs from germline and may be a read error. The chain combines TRBV11-2 with TRBJ2-3, with D hard to call. The CDR3 consists of 14 residues. Germline V CDR1 and CDR2: SGHAT, FQNNGV. The CDR3 reads CASSTLPGEDTRYF. DNA for the CDR3: TGTGCCAGCAGTACTTTACCGGGTGAAGATACGCGGTATTTT.

Concerning this clonotype: Its ends do not fully match the called genes, so a read error is possible. The V call is TRBV11-2, the J call TRBJ2-5; D is ambiguous. The germline CDR1 and CDR2 sequences are SGHAT and FQNNGV. The CDR3 length is 16 residues. CDR3: CTSSLDTAAKQETQYF. The CDR3 DNA sequence: TGTACCAGCAGCTTAGATACGGCAGCCAAACAAGAAACCCAGTACTTC. Variable domain in full (rest from reference TRBV11-2 and TRBJ2-5): EAGVAQSPRYKIIEKRQSVAFWCNPISGHATLYWYQQILGQGPKLLIQFQNNGVVDDSQLPKDRFSAERLKGVDSTLKIQPAKLEDSAVYLCTSSLDTAAKQETQYFGPGTRLLVL.

In its sample, this clonotype ranks as medium-sized. The chain joins TRBV20-1 to TRBJ2-3, with 10 bases matching TRBD2. CDR1 and CDR2 (germline): DFQATT, SNEGSKA (reference sequence). Trimming cost V 5 bases and J 2 bases; bases outside gene matches: 7. The CDR3 covers 15 residues. The CDR3 here is CSAGTSGDLTDTQYF. As DNA, the CDR3 is TGCAGTGCTGGAACTAGCGGGGACCTCACAGATACGCAGTATTTT.

CDR3 loop: CASSLLAGGGGSGQYF. The CDR3 bases are TGTGCCAGCAGCTTACTAGCGGGAGGGGGGGGCTCTGGCCAATACTTC. This sequence joins TRBV11-3 and TRBJ2-7; TRBD2 matches at 12 bases. Germline V gives CDR1 SGHNT, CDR2 YENEEA. V shed 2 bases, J shed 13 bases, and the junction held 15 bases outside the gene matches. CDR3 length: 16 residues.

Of note for this clonotype: Lacking the conserved final phenylalanine or tryptophan, this CDR3 likely reflects a read error. The V and J genes are TRBV11-3 and TRBJ2-1; D perhaps matches TRBD2 (6 bases). The CDR3 has 13 residues. Germline values: CDR1 SGHNT, CDR2 YENEEA. V lost 7 bases and J 10 bases, leaving 17 bases between the germline ends. The CDR3 coding sequence is TGTGCCAGCATCTTCGGAGGGCCCGACGAGCAGTTCGTC. Its translation: CASIFGGPDEQFV.

The chain joins TRBV7-9 to TRBJ2-3, with D uncertain. The CDR3 extends over 16 amino acids. The V end lost 4 bases, the J end lost 3 bases, and 17 bases lay between the germline ends. The germline V gene has CDR1 SEHNR and CDR2 FQNEAQ (reference sequence). In DNA form, the CDR3 reads TGTGCCAGCAGCTCACCCGAACCGTCAGAGACAGATACGCAGTATTTT. Translation: CASSSPEPSETDTQYF.